These 13 T cell receptor beta chains came from one sample sequenced in a study of T cell repertoires in cytomegalovirus infection. TCRdb passed the reads through MiXCR, listing each CDR3 protein once. The sample records a few hundred thousand distinct CDR3 sequences, roughly 13% being singletons. Sequenced sample: PBMCs. Source of these receptors: a human donor in good health (CMV status not recorded). Some clones in this sample may be carry-over from other donors' samples.

This clonotype was detected many times. The chain carries TRBV7-3 and TRBJ2-4, with 9 bases aligning to TRBD1. Trimming cost V 4 bases and J 9 bases; bases outside gene matches: 7. The germline CDR1 and CDR2 sequences are SGHTA and FQGTGA. The CDR3 covers 14 residues. CDR3 nucleotides: TGTGCCAGCAGCTCCACCGGGACAGGGTCCATTCAGTACTTC. It yields the protein CASSSTGTGSIQYF. Full variable domain (missing parts from reference TRBV7-3 and TRBJ2-4): GAGVSQTPSNKVTEKGKYVELRCDPISGHTALYWYRQSLGQGPEFLIYFQGTGAADDSGLPNDRFFAVRPEGSVSTLKIQRTERGDSAVYLCASSSTGTGSIQYFGAGTRLSVL.

This clonotype has ten or more counts. The chain uses TRBV28 and TRBJ2-7, with 7 bases lining up with TRBD2. CDR1 and CDR2 (germline): MDHEN, SYDVKM. The CDR3 has 16 residues. Germline trimming cut 2 bases from V and 0 bases from J; bases unmatched to any gene: 7. CDR3 in DNA: TGTGCCAGCAGTTTAGGGCTAGCGGTTATCTCCTACGAGCAGTACTTC. Its protein product is CASSLGLAVISYEQYF.

In this sample, this clonotype turned up many times. The V and J genes are TRBV10-3 and TRBJ2-2, with D uncertain. The CDR3 has 11 amino acids. V was clipped by 2 bases and J by 5 bases, with 0 bases between them. The germline gives CDR1 ENHRY, CDR2 SYGVKD. The CDR3 DNA is TGTGCCATCAGTGAGACCGGGGAGCTGTTTTTT. As protein: CAISETGELFF.

This clonotype came up many times. The chain couples TRBV6-6 to TRBJ1-3, with D hard to call. The V end lost 6 bases, the J end lost 3 bases, and 6 bases lay between the germline ends. The CDR3 extends over 12 amino acids. Germline CDR1 and CDR2: MNHNY and SVGAGI (reference sequence). Written as DNA, the CDR3 is TGTGCCAGCAGGGAGGGTGGAAACACCATATATTTT. Its protein is CASREGGNTIYF.

This clonotype was counted ten times or more. The V call is TRBV2, the J call TRBJ1-2; 7 nucleotides align to TRBD1. The ends lost 7 bases at V and 4 bases at J; junction bases unmatched: 6. The germline gives CDR1 SNHLY, CDR2 FYNNEI. The CDR3 is 13 residues long. Here the CDR3 DNA reads TGTGCCAGCACGGGACAGCCGGCCTATGGCTACACCTTC. Its translation is CASTGQPAYGYTF. Full variable domain (outside the CDR3, taken from reference TRBV2 and TRBJ1-2): EPEVTQTPSHQVTQMGQEVILRCVPISNHLYFYWYRQILGQKVEFLVSFYNNEISEKSEIFDDQFSVERPDGSNFTLKIRSTKLEDSAMYFCASTGQPAYGYTFGSGTRLTVV.

There are many counts of this clonotype. V is TRBV11-2 and J is TRBJ1-4, with D possibly matching TRBD1 (6 bases). Germline V gene lookup returns CDR1 SGHAT and CDR2 FQNNGV. The CDR3 has 15 residues. The V end was cut by 2 bases, the J end by 8 bases, with 15 bases between. The CDR3 loop is CASSLPGRGREKLFF. DNA for the CDR3: TGTGCCAGCAGCTTACCAGGCAGGGGACGAGAAAAACTGTTTTTT.

This clonotype was seen a few times. The chain recombines TRBV5-6 with TRBJ2-1, with no clear D. V was shortened by 4 bases and J by 8 bases, with 16 bases between the two germline ends. The CDR3 spans 14 residues. Germline values: CDR1 SGHDT, CDR2 YYEEEE. The CDR3 region has the DNA TGTGCCAGCAGCGTACGGATACATAGTCATGAGCAGTTCTTC. This translates into CASSVRIHSHEQFF.

This clonotype turned up a few times. This rearrangement joins TRBV24-1 to TRBJ2-1, with 9 bases fitting TRBD2. The CDR3 consists of 16 residues. CDR1 is KGHDR, CDR2 SFDVKD, per germline. Trimming took 4 bases from V and 5 from J; bases not matched to a gene: 8. This chain's CDR3 is CATSDRSGRNHNEQFF. CDR3 sequence (DNA): TGTGCCACCAGTGACCGTAGCGGGAGAAATCACAATGAGCAGTTCTTC.

There are a few counts of this clonotype. The chain uses TRBV20-1 and TRBJ2-3; perhaps TRBD2 as D (6 bases). Germline V gives CDR1 DFQATT, CDR2 SNEGSKA (reference sequence). The ends were cut back, 3 bases at V and 6 bases at J, with 13 bases in the middle. The CDR3 covers 13 residues. The CDR3 sequence is CSASANLADTQYF. In nucleotides, the CDR3 is TGCAGTGCTAGCGCTAACCTAGCGGATACGCAGTATTTT.

This clonotype was counted a few times. J is TRBJ1-4 and V is TRBV25-1; 8 nucleotides agree with TRBD1. The CDR3 covers 15 residues. Germline trimming cut 7 bases from V and 2 bases from J; bases unmatched to any gene: 6. Germline CDR1 MGHDK, CDR2 SYGVNS. CDR3 sequence: CASTARQGTNEKLFF. The CDR3 DNA reads TGTGCCAGCACCGCCCGACAGGGGACTAATGAAAAACTGTTTTTT.

This clonotype appeared many times. The V gene is TRBV5-6, the J gene TRBJ1-1; D is unresolved. Trimming removed 1 base from V and 5 bases from J, with 12 bases in between. CDR1 is SGHDT and CDR2 is YYEEEE in the germline V gene. The CDR3 is made up of 14 amino acids. CDR3 bases: TGTGCCAGCAGCTTGCCGGGTGGGAGGACTGAAGCTTTCTTT. This codes for CASSLPGGRTEAFF.

This clonotype came up many times. The chain combines TRBV7-6 with TRBJ2-5; D uncertain. The CDR3 runs 15 residues. V was clipped by 2 bases and J by 1 base, with 11 bases between them. Per the germline V gene, CDR1 is SGHVS and CDR2 is FNYEAQ. The CDR3 reads CASSLSGSRQETQYF. The CDR3 nucleotides are TGTGCCAGCAGCTTATCCGGGTCCCGCCAAGAGACCCAGTACTTC.

The chain is built from TRBV20-1 and TRBJ1-2; a weak D match, TRBD1 (6 bases). The ends were cut back, 0 bases at V and 5 bases at J, with 13 bases in the middle. CDR1 and CDR2 (germline): DFQATT, SNEGSKA (reference sequence). This CDR3 spans 14 amino acids. CDR3 amino acids: CSARDGRGGYGYTF. DNA for the CDR3: TGCAGTGCTAGAGATGGCAGAGGGGGATATGGCTACACCTTC.